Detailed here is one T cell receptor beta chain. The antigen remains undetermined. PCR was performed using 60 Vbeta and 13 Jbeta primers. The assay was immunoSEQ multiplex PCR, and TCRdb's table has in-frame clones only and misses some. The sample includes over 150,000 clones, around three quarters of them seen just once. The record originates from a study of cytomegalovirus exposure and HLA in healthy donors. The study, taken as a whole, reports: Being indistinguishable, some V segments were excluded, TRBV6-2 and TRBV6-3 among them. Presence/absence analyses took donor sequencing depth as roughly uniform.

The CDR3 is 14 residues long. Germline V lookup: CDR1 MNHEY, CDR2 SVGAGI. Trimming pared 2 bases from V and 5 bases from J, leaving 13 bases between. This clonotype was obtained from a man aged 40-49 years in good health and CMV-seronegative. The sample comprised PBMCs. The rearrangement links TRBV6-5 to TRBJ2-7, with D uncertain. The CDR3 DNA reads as TGTGCCAGCAGTTACCCCTCGTCGGTGGACGAGCAGTACTTC. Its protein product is CASSYPSSVDEQYF.